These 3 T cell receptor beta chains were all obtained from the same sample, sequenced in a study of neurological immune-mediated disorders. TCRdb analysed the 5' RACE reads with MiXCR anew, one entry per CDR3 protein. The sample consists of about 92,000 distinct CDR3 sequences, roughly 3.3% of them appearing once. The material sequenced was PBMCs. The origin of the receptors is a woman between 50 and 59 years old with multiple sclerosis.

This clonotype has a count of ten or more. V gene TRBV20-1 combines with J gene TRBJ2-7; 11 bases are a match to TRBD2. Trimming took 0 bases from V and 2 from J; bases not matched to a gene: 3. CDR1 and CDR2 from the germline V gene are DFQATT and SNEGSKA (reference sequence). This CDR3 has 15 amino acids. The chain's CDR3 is CSARDLGLAAYEQYF. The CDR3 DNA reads TGCAGTGCTAGAGATCTGGGACTAGCGGCCTACGAGCAGTACTTC.

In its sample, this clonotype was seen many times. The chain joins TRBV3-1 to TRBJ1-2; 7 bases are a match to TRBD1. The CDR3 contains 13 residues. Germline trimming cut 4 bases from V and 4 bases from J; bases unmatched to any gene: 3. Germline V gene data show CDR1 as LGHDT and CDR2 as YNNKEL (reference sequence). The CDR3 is CASSPRQGYGYTF. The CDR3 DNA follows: TGTGCCAGCAGCCCCCGACAGGGCTATGGCTACACCTTC.

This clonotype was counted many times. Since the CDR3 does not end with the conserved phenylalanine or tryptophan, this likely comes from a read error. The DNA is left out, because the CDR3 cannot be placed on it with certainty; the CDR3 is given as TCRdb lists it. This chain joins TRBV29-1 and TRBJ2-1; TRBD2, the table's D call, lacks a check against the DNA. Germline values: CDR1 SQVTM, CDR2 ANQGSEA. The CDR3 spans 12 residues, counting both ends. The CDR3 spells CSVEVTSGGAVL.